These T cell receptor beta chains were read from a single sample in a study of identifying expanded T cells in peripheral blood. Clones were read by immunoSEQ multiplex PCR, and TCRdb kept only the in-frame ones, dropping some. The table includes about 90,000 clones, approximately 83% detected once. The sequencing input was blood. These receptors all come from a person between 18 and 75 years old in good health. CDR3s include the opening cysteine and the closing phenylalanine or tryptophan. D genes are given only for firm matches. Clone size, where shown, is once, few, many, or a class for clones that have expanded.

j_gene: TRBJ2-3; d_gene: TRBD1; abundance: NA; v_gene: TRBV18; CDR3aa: CASAGTGRTDTQYF; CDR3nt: TGTGCCAGCGCCGGGACAGGGCGGACAGATACGCAGTATTTT
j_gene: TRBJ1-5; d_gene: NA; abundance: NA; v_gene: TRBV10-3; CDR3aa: CAIRMGSNQPQHF; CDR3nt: TGTGCCATCAGGATGGGCAGCAATCAGCCCCAGCATTTT
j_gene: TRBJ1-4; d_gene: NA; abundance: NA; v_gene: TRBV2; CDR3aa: CASNRLNEKLFF; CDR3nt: TGTGCCAGCAACAGGCTTAATGAAAAACTGTTTTTT
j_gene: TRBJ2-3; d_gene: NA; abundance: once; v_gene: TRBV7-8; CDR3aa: CASSLGSPDTQYF; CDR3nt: TGTGCCAGCAGCTTAGGTTCCCCAGATACGCAGTATTTT
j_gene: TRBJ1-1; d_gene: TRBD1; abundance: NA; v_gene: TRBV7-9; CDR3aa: CASSPSTGDTEAFF; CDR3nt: TGTGCCAGCAGCCCTTCGACAGGGGACACTGAAGCTTTCTTT
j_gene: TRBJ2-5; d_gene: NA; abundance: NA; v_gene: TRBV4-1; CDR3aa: CASSQDGGETQYF; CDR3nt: TGCGCCAGCAGCCAAGACGGTGGCGAGACCCAGTACTTC
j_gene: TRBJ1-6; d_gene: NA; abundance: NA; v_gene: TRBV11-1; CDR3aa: CASSFLNSPLHF; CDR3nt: TGTGCCAGCAGCTTCCTGAATTCACCCCTCCACTTT
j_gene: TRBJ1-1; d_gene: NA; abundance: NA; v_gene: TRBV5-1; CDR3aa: CASKRAVNTEAFF; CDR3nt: TGCGCCAGCAAGAGGGCAGTCAACACTGAAGCTTTCTTT
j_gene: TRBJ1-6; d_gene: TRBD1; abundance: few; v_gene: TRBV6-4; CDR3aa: CASSDNPETGGLHF; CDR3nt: TGTGCCAGCAGTGACAACCCAGAGACAGGGGGGCTCCACTTT
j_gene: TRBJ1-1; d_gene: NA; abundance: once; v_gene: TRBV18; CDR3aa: CASSPGWVRNTEAFF; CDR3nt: TGTGCCAGCTCACCAGGCTGGGTCCGGAACACTGAAGCTTTCTTT
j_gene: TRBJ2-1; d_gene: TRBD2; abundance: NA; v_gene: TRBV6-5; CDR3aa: CASRGTSGGSQFF; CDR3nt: TGTGCCAGCAGAGGGACTAGCGGGGGCTCGCAGTTCTTC
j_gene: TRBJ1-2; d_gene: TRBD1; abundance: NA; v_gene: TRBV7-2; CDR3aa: CASSTDRVHYGYTF; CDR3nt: TGTGCCAGCAGCACGGACAGGGTGCACTATGGCTACACCTTC
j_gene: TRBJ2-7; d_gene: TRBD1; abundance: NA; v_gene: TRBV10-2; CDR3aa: CASSEWPGQHYEQYF; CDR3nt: TGCGCCAGCAGTGAGTGGCCGGGACAGCACTACGAGCAGTACTTC
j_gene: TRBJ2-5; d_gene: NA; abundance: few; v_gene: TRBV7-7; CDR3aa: CASSLDGVKATQYF; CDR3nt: TGTGCCAGCAGCTTAGATGGAGTTAAGGCGACCCAGTACTTC
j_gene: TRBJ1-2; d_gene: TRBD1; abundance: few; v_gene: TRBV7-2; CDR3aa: CASSHGQGLGANYGYTF; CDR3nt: TGTGCCAGCAGTCATGGACAGGGTCTAGGAGCTAACTATGGCTACACCTTC
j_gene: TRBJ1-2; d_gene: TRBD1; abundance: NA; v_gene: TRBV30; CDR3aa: CAWNLGTGVGIGYTF; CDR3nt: TGTGCCTGGAATCTCGGGACAGGTGTGGGGATTGGCTACACCTTC
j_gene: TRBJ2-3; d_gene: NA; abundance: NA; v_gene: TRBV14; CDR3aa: CASSLTEADTQYF; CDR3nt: TGTGCCAGCAGCCTGACGGAGGCCGATACGCAGTATTTT
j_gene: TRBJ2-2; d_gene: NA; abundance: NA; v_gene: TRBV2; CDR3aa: CASSERLPGGELFF; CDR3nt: TGTGCCAGCAGTGAGAGGCTCCCCGGCGGGGAGCTGTTTTTT
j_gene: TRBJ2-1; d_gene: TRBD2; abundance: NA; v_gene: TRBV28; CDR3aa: CASSSGGAYNEQFF; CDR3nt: TGTGCCAGCAGTAGCGGGGGAGCCTACAATGAGCAGTTCTTC
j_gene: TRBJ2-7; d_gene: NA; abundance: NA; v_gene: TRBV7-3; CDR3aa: CASSITDSYEQYF; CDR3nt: TGTGCCAGCAGCATCACAGACTCCTACGAGCAGTACTTC
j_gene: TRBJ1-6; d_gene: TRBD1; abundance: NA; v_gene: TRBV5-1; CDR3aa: CASSLTGDYSPLHF; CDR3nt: TGCGCCAGCAGCTTAACAGGGGACTATTCACCCCTCCACTTT
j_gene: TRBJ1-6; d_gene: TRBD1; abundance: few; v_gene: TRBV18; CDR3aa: CASSPNRGSPLHF; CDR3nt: TGTGCCAGCTCACCTAACAGGGGTTCACCCCTCCACTTT
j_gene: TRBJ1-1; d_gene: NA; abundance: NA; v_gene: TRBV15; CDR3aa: CATSRDLLLSTGNTEAFF; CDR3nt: TGTGCCACCAGCAGAGATCTCCTCCTTTCGACGGGAAACACTGAAGCTTTCTTT
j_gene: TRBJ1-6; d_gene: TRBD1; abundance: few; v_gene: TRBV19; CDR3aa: CASNRDSMNSPLHF; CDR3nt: TGTGCCTCGAACCGGGACAGTATGAATTCACCCCTCCACTTT
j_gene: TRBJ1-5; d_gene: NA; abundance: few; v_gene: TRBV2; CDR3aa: CASSEAYRSNQPQHF; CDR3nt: TGTGCCAGCAGTGAAGCGTACAGGAGCAATCAGCCCCAGCATTTT
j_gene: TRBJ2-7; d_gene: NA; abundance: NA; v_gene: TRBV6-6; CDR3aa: CASRAGGEQYF; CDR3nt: TGTGCCAGCAGGGCTGGAGGCGAGCAGTACTTC
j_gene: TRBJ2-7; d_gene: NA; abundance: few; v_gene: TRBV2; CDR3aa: CASSVLEQYF; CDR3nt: TGTGCCAGCAGTGTGCTGGAGCAGTACTTC
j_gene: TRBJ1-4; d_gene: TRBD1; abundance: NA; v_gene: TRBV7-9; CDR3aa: CASSWTGKGVTNEKLFF; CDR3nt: TGTGCCAGCAGCTGGACAGGGAAGGGGGTGACTAATGAAAAACTGTTTTTT
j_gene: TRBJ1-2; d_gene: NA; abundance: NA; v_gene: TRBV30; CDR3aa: CARQEPPYGYTF; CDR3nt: TGTGCCCGCCAGGAGCCCCCCTATGGCTACACCTTC
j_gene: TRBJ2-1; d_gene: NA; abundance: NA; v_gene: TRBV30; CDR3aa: CAWTYAEWYYNEQFF; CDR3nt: TGTGCCTGGACCTACGCCGAATGGTACTACAATGAGCAGTTCTTC
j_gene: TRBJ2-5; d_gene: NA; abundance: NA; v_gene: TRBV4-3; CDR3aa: CASSQGPGISETQYF; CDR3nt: TGCGCCAGCAGCCAAGGCCCAGGGATTTCGGAGACCCAGTACTTC
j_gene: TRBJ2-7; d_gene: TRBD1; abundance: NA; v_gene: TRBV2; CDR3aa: CASSARQGKIGSYEQYF; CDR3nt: TGTGCCAGCAGCGCGAGACAGGGCAAGATTGGGAGCTACGAGCAGTACTTC
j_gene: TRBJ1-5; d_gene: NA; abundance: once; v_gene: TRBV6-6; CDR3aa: CASSYSRVPQPQHF; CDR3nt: TGTGCCAGCAGTTACTCGAGGGTCCCACAGCCCCAGCATTTT
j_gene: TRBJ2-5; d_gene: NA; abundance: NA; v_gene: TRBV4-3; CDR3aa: CASSQDREQTQYF; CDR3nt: TGCGCCAGCAGCCAAGACAGGGAACAGACCCAGTACTTC
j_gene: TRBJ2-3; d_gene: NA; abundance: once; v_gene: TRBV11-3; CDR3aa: CASEAGSRHTQYF; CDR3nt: TGTGCCTCAGAAGCCGGGAGTCGGCATACGCAGTATTTT
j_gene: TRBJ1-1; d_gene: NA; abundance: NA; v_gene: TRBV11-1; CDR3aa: CASSSLTRGARTEAFF; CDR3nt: TGTGCCAGCAGCTCTCTAACACGGGGCGCGAGGACTGAAGCTTTCTTT
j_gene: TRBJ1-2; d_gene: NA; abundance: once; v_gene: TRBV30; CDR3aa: CAWSRSAGNYGYTF; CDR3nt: TGTGCCTGGAGTAGATCCGCGGGGAACTATGGCTACACCTTC
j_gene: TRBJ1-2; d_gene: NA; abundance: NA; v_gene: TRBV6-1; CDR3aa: CASSEDLVHGSSGYTF; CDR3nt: TGTGCCAGCAGTGAAGATCTTGTTCACGGGTCTAGTGGCTACACCTTC
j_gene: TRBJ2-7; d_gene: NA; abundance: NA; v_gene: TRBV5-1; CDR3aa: CASSLNYEQYF; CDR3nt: TGCGCCAGCAGCTTGAACTACGAGCAGTACTTC
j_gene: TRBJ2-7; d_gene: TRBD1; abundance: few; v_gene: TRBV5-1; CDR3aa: CASSLTGEPYEQYF; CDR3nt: TGCGCCAGCAGCTTGACAGGGGAACCCTACGAGCAGTACTTC
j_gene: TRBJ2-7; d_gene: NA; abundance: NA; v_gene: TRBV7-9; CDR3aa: CASSLGRSYEQYF; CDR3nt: TGTGCCAGCAGCTTAGGAAGGTCCTACGAGCAGTACTTC
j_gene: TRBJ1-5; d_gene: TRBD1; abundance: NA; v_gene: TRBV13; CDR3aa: CASSSDRGNQPQHF; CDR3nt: TGTGCCAGCAGTTCGGACAGGGGCAATCAGCCCCAGCATTTT
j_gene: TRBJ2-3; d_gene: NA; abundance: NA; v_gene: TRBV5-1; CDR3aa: CASSLQESTDTQYF; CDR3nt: TGCGCCAGCAGCTTACAGGAAAGCACAGATACGCAGTATTTT
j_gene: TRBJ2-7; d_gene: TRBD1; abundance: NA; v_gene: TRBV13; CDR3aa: CASSMTNDRVEQYF; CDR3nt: TGTGCCAGCAGCATGACGAACGACAGGGTCGAGCAGTACTTC
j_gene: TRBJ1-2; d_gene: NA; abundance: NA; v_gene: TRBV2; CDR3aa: CASSVSGGRYGYTF; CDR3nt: TGTGCCAGCAGTGTATCGGGGGGGAGGTATGGCTACACCTTC
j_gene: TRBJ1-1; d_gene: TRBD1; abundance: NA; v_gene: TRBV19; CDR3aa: CASRRDRGNTEAFF; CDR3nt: TGTGCCAGTAGACGGGACAGGGGGAACACTGAAGCTTTCTTT
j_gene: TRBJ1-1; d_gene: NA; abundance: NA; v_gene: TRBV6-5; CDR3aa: CASVYDTEAFF; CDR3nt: TGTGCCAGCGTATACGACACTGAAGCTTTCTTT
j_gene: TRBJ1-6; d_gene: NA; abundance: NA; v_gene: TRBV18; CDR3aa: CASSPYLASSYNSPLHF; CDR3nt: TGTGCCAGCTCACCCTACCTCGCGAGCTCCTATAATTCACCCCTCCACTTT
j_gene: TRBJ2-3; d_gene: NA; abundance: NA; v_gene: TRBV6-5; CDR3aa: CASSPRPTDTQYF; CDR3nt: TGTGCCAGCAGTCCGCGGCCCACAGATACGCAGTATTTT
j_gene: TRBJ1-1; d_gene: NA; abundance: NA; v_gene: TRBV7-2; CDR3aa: CASSLKGDYTEAFF; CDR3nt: TGTGCCAGCAGCCTCAAGGGGGACTACACTGAAGCTTTCTTT
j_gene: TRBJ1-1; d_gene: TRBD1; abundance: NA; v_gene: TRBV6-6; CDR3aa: CASSHGQGKNTEAFF; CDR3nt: TGTGCCAGCAGTCACGGACAGGGGAAAAACACTGAAGCTTTCTTT
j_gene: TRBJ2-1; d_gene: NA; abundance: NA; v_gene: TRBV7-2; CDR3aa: CASRPRGETYNEQFF; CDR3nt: TGTGCCAGCAGACCGAGGGGGGAAACCTACAATGAGCAGTTCTTC
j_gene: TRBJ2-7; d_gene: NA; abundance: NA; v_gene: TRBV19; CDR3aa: CASRDRRLDEQYF; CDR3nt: TGTGCCAGTAGGGACCGACGATTGGACGAGCAGTACTTC